Each of the 9 T cell receptor beta chains below was sequenced from the same sample in a study of somatic mutations in cytotoxic T cells in rheumatoid arthritis. Libraries were prepared by immunoSEQ multiplex PCR; TCRdb keeps only in-frame clonotypes and omits some of them. The data contain some 17,000 clones, roughly 79% of them seen just once; the ten biggest clones take up approximately 19%. The sequenced sample was CD8+ T cells sorted from blood. The receptors were sampled from an adult with rheumatoid arthritis.

The chain joins TRBV15 to TRBJ2-3; no clear D. V was cut by 1 base and J by 5 bases, with 7 bases left in between. Germline CDR1 reads LNHNV; CDR2 reads YYDKDF (reference sequence). The CDR3 extends over 13 amino acids. The CDR3 coding sequence is TGTGCCACCAGCAGAGTTGATTTAGATACGCAGTATTTT. Encoded protein: CATSRVDLDTQYF.

The V gene is TRBV5-1, the J gene TRBJ2-3, with 7 nucleotides matching TRBD2. Germline CDR1 is SGHRS and CDR2 is YFSETQ. The length of the CDR3 is 16 residues. The V and J ends lost 0 bases and 2 bases, in that order; junction bases with no gene match: 6. The CDR3 DNA follows: TGCGCCAGCAGCTTGGCCGCAGCGGGGTACACAGATACGCAGTATTTT. Translating gives CASSLAAAGYTDTQYF.

This clone occurred once. This rearrangement joins TRBV5-4 to TRBJ2-3, with 12 bases identical to TRBD2. From germline, CDR1 is SGHNT and CDR2 YYREEE (reference sequence). The CDR3 runs 17 residues. With 4 bases clipped from V and 0 bases from J, the junction kept 6 bases outside the gene matches. The CDR3 loop is CASSIGLAGTSTDTQYF. The CDR3 DNA is TGTGCCAGCAGCATCGGACTAGCGGGGACTAGCACAGATACGCAGTATTTT.

The gene calls are TRBV12-5 and TRBJ1-1, with D tentatively TRBD1 (6 bases). Trimming removed 5 bases from V and 2 bases from J, with 12 bases in between. Germline CDR1 reads LGHNT; CDR2 reads FRNRAP. The CDR3 has 14 amino acids. Written as DNA, the CDR3 is TGTGCTAGTGGTGAGGACAGAACCAACACTGAAGCTTTCTTT. This sequence encodes CASGEDRTNTEAFF.

The chain employs TRBV29-1 and TRBJ1-1; possible D gene TRBD1, 6 bases. V was trimmed by 6 bases and J by 5 bases, leaving 13 bases between them. Germline CDR1 reads SQVTM; CDR2 reads ANQGSEA. The CDR3 contains 12 residues. DNA of the CDR3: TGCAGCGTCCCAGGGGCGGTGACTGAAGCTTTCTTT. Translated, it gives CSVPGAVTEAFF.

The chain uses TRBV28 and TRBJ2-4; D might be TRBD1 (6 bases). CDR3 length: 15 amino acids. Trimming took off 3 bases at V and 4 bases at J, with 13 bases between the two ends. From germline, CDR1 is MDHEN and CDR2 SYDVKM. The CDR3 DNA reads as TGTGCCAGCAGTTTCAGGGGTGGGTTAAAAAACATTCAGTACTTC. Residues: CASSFRGGLKNIQYF.

The chain carries TRBV7-6 and TRBJ2-1; D is uncertain. The CDR3 runs to 15 residues. The germline V and J ends were trimmed by 0 bases and 10 bases, with 16 bases remaining between them. Germline CDR1 is SGHVS and CDR2 is FNYEAQ. CDR3 loop: CASSLASHRYNEQFF. The CDR3 region has the DNA TGTGCCAGCAGCTTAGCCTCCCACCGTTATAACGAGCAGTTCTTC.

The gene calls are TRBV7-2 and TRBJ1-6; D is possibly TRBD1 (5 bases). The germline V and J ends were trimmed by 2 bases and 0 bases, with 11 bases remaining between them. There are 17 residues in the CDR3. The germline V gene encodes CDR1 SGHTA and CDR2 FQGNSA. The CDR3 DNA reads as TGTGCCAGCAGCTTACGGGACCAGAGCTCCTATAATTCACCCCTCCACTTT. Its protein is CASSLRDQSSYNSPLHF.

This clone was detected only once. V is TRBV11-1 and J is TRBJ2-3; D gene uncertain. CDR1 and CDR2 from the germline V gene are SGHAT and FQDESV (reference sequence). The CDR3 has 11 residues. Trimming pared 4 bases from V and 6 bases from J, leaving 5 bases between. The CDR3: CASSWADTQYF. As DNA, the CDR3 is TGTGCCAGCAGCTGGGCCGATACGCAGTATTTT.